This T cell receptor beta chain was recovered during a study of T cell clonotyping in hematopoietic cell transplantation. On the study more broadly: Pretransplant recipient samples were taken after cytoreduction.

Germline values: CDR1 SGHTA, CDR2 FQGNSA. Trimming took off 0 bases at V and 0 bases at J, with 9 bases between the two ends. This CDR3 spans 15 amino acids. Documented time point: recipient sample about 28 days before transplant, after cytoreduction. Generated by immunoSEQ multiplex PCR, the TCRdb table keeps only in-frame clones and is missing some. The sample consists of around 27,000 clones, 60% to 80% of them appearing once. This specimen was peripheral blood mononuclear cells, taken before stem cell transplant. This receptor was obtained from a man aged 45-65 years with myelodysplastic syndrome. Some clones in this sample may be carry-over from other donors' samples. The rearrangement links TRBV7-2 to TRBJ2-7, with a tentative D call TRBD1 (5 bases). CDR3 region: CASSLAQGTSYEQYF. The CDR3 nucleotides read TGTGCCAGCAGCTTAGCCCAGGGTACCTCCTACGAGCAGTACTTC.